The rows below give T cell receptor beta chains drawn from one sample of a study of blood T cell repertoires in COVID-19. Here immunoSEQ multiplex PCR was the method, and the copy in TCRdb shows in-frame clones only, minus some. There are about 170,000 clones in the sample; 79% occur only once, and around 19% lies in the top ten. Sequenced material: PBMCs or T cells enriched from blood (not recorded which). Receptors originate from a woman in her 70s in a cohort exposed to, infected with or recovered from COVID-19 (not recorded which). Both conserved end residues are part of each CDR3. The D gene is left open where the match is weak. Only part of the rows carry a size: once, few, many, or a class if the clone is expanded.

j_gene,v_gene,abundance,d_gene,CDR3aa,CDR3nt
TRBJ1-1,TRBV2,.,.,CASRNRAGTEAFF,TGTGCCAGCAGAAACAGGGCGGGCACTGAAGCTTTCTTT
TRBJ2-1,TRBV6-6,.,TRBD1,CASTDTGGSYNEQFF,TGTGCCAGCACCGACACAGGGGGCTCCTACAATGAGCAGTTCTTC
TRBJ2-7,TRBV7-9,.,TRBD2,CASSLLAGGGGEQYF,TGTGCCAGCAGCTTATTAGCGGGGGGAGGCGGGGAGCAGTACTTC
TRBJ2-3,TRBV27,.,TRBD2,CASSAAPGTTSTDTQYF,TGTGCCAGCAGTGCGGCGCCCGGGACTACTAGCACAGATACGCAGTATTTT
TRBJ2-2,TRBV28,.,TRBD2,CASSTPGTSGTGELFF,TGTGCCAGCAGTACCCCCGGGACTAGCGGCACCGGGGAGCTGTTTTTT
TRBJ2-1,TRBV4-2,.,TRBD2,CASSQTNRLAGGIEQFF,TGTGCCAGCAGCCAAACGAATCGGCTAGCGGGAGGGATTGAGCAGTTCTTC
TRBJ1-2,TRBV27,.,.,CASRWGPSYGYTF,TGTGCCAGCAGATGGGGGCCGAGTTATGGCTACACCTTC
TRBJ2-7,TRBV12-5,.,.,CASGLAPGTGVSYEQYF,TGTGCTAGTGGTTTGGCCCCGGGGACGGGGGTTTCCTACGAGCAGTACTTC
TRBJ1-2,TRBV20-1,few,.,CSASLEQGYGYTF,TGCAGTGCTAGTTTGGAGCAGGGCTATGGCTACACCTTC
TRBJ2-3,TRBV29-1,.,TRBD2,CSVVRRGRYRVGTDTQYF,TGCAGCGTTGTAAGGCGGGGGAGGTACCGAGTGGGCACAGATACGCAGTATTTT
TRBJ1-2,TRBV7-9,.,TRBD1,CASSLRQGPTYGYTF,TGTGCCAGCAGCTTGCGACAGGGTCCCACCTATGGCTACACCTTC
TRBJ1-1,TRBV7-9,few,TRBD1,CASSPYRGRDTEAFF,TGTGCCAGCAGCCCGTACAGGGGAAGGGACACTGAAGCTTTCTTT
TRBJ2-5,TRBV7-9,.,TRBD2,CASNSIRGTSGETQYF,TGTGCCAGCAACTCTATCCGCGGGACTAGCGGTGAGACCCAGTACTTC
TRBJ2-1,TRBV3-1/TRBV3-2,.,.,CASSQGLSSYNEQFF,TGTGCCAGCAGCCAAGGATTGAGCTCCTACAATGAGCAGTTCTTC
TRBJ1-3,TRBV9,.,.,CASSRDPDTFGNTIYF,TGTGCCAGCTCTAGGGATCCGGACACTTTTGGAAACACCATATATTTT
TRBJ2-1,TRBV11-2,.,.,CASSSQGISYNEQFF,TGTGCCAGCAGCTCCCAGGGGATCTCCTACAATGAGCAGTTCTTC
TRBJ2-3,TRBV7-2,.,TRBD2,CASSLGLAGGGDTQYF,TGTGCCAGCAGCTTAGGGCTAGCGGGAGGGGGGGATACGCAGTATTTT
TRBJ2-1,TRBV7-9,.,TRBD1,CASSKPGQIYNEQFF,TGTGCCAGCAGCAAGCCGGGACAGATCTACAATGAGCAGTTCTTC
TRBJ1-1,TRBV5-1,.,.,CASSFSQENTEAFF,TGCGCCAGCAGCTTCTCACAAGAGAACACTGAAGCTTTCTTT
TRBJ2-7,TRBV27,.,.,CASSLSIGRTYEQYF,TGTGCCAGCAGTTTATCGATTGGCAGGACCTACGAGCAGTACTTC
TRBJ2-5,TRBV5-1,.,TRBD2,CASSFGGRETQYF,TGCGCCAGCAGCTTCGGCGGGAGAGAGACCCAGTACTTC
TRBJ1-1,TRBV28,.,.,CASRPGGGNTEAFF,TGTGCCAGTCGTCCGGGAGGGGGGAACACTGAAGCTTTCTTT
TRBJ2-3,TRBV19,.,TRBD2,CASSRSGTTDTQYF,TGTGCCAGTAGTCGTAGCGGGACCACAGATACGCAGTATTTT
TRBJ2-6,TRBV18,.,.,CASSPAGMANVLTF,TGTGCCAGCTCACCAGCAGGCATGGCCAACGTCCTGACTTTC
TRBJ2-1,TRBV5-1,.,TRBD1,CASTGQAEQFF,TGCGCCAGCACCGGACAGGCCGAGCAGTTCTTC
TRBJ2-7,TRBV5-1,.,.,CASSRGGAYQGTLYEQYF,TGCGCCAGCAGCCGAGGGGGGGCTTATCAGGGGACTCTCTACGAGCAGTACTTC
TRBJ2-1,TRBV15,.,.,CATSIWGREQFF,TGTGCCACCAGCATTTGGGGCCGGGAGCAGTTCTTC
TRBJ1-2,TRBV6-1,.,TRBD1,CASSVAGGSYGYTF,TGTGCCAGCAGTGTGGCAGGGGGATCCTATGGCTACACCTTC
TRBJ1-3,TRBV10-3,once,TRBD1,CAITGQGRNTIYF,TGTGCCATCACGGGACAGGGCCGTAACACCATATATTTT
TRBJ2-1,TRBV7-9,.,TRBD1,CASSSRDRGIYEQFF,TGTGCCAGCAGCAGCCGGGACAGGGGGATCTATGAGCAGTTCTTC
TRBJ2-7,TRBV4-2,.,.,CASSQVEPYEQYF,TGTGCCAGCAGCCAAGTCGAGCCCTACGAGCAGTACTTC
TRBJ2-1,TRBV10-3,.,TRBD1,CAISDVGTGGMNEQFF,TGTGCCATCAGTGACGTTGGGACAGGAGGAATGAATGAGCAGTTCTTC
TRBJ2-3,TRBV7-2,once,.,CASSLGPSPDTQYF,TGTGCCAGCAGCTTAGGTCCCTCCCCAGATACGCAGTATTTT
TRBJ1-1,TRBV5-1,.,.,CASSLNENTEAFF,TGCGCCAGCAGCCTAAATGAGAACACTGAAGCTTTCTTT
TRBJ1-1,TRBV10-3,few,.,CAISEFGGVDTEAFF,TGTGCCATCAGTGAGTTCGGAGGGGTGGACACTGAAGCTTTCTTT
TRBJ1-6,TRBV6-5,.,TRBD1,CASTVDRASSPLHF,TGTGCCAGCACCGTGGACAGGGCCTCGTCACCCCTCCACTTT
TRBJ2-2,TRBV2,few,.,CASSDGQGRNTGELFF,TGTGCCAGCAGTGATGGTCAGGGGAGGAACACCGGGGAGCTGTTTTTT
TRBJ2-5,TRBV4-3,.,.,CASSQATPWTAFETQYF,TGCGCCAGCAGCCAAGCAACCCCTTGGACTGCGTTTGAGACCCAGTACTTC
TRBJ1-2,TRBV30,.,.,CAWSVTEGIGYTF,TGTGCCTGGAGTGTCACTGAGGGAATTGGCTACACCTTC
TRBJ1-3,TRBV28,once,TRBD1,CASSSRRDRGRDTIYF,TGTGCCAGCAGTTCTAGACGGGACAGGGGGCGGGACACCATATATTTT
TRBJ2-3,TRBV2,once,TRBD2,CASRPGTSGGTQYF,TGTGCCAGCAGGCCCGGGACCAGCGGGGGTACGCAGTATTTT
TRBJ2-5,TRBV7-2,.,.,CASSPELAAGRETQYF,TGTGCCAGCAGCCCAGAATTGGCGGCGGGACGGGAGACCCAGTACTTC
TRBJ1-5,TRBV30,few,TRBD1,CAWSGQGASNQPQHF,TGTGCCTGGAGTGGACAGGGGGCAAGCAATCAGCCCCAGCATTTT
TRBJ1-2,TRBV5-4,few,.,CASSPRGHGYTF,TGTGCCAGCAGCCCCAGGGGCCATGGCTACACCTTC
TRBJ2-7,TRBV6-5,.,.,CASSYRQLYEQYF,TGTGCCAGCAGTTACAGACAACTCTACGAGCAGTACTTC
TRBJ1-3,TRBV3-1/TRBV3-2,.,.,CASSSTGLGGNTIYF,TGTGCCAGCAGCTCTACAGGGTTGGGAGGAAACACCATATATTTT
TRBJ2-7,TRBV5-1,.,.,CASSPGAGSSYEQYF,TGCGCCAGCAGCCCCGGGGCGGGAAGCTCCTACGAGCAGTACTTC
TRBJ2-1,TRBV9,.,TRBD2,CASSVGGRLYNEQFF,TGTGCCAGCAGCGTTGGCGGGAGGCTCTACAATGAGCAGTTCTTC
TRBJ2-5,TRBV6-5,.,.,CASSYSGYQETQYF,TGTGCCAGCAGTTACAGCGGGTACCAAGAGACCCAGTACTTC
TRBJ2-7,TRBV20-1,.,.,CSVPGRGEQYF,TGCAGTGTACCCGGGAGAGGCGAGCAGTACTTC
TRBJ2-3,TRBV20-1,.,.,CSAPTTHAQYF,TGCAGTGCCCCTACCACCCACGCGCAGTATTTT
TRBJ2-1,TRBV7-3,.,TRBD2,CASSPSGSVRNEQFF,TGTGCCAGCAGCCCGAGCGGGAGTGTGAGGAATGAGCAGTTCTTC
TRBJ1-1,TRBV2,few,.,CASRREGNTEAFF,TGTGCCAGCAGGAGGGAGGGGAACACTGAAGCTTTCTTT
TRBJ2-3,TRBV7-9,.,.,CASSLNGGGADTQYF,TGTGCCAGCAGCTTAAACGGGGGAGGAGCGGATACGCAGTATTTT
TRBJ1-5,TRBV7-2,few,.,CASSFSGLNQPQHF,TGTGCCAGCAGCTTTTCAGGGCTAAATCAGCCCCAGCATTTT
TRBJ2-7,TRBV2,once,.,CASSERGGPDIQYF,TGTGCCAGCAGTGAACGTGGCGGCCCGGATATTCAGTACTTC
TRBJ2-7,TRBV4-2,.,.,CASSQDLELVSEQYF,TGTGCCAGCAGCCAAGATCTGGAGCTAGTCTCCGAGCAGTACTTC